This T cell receptor (beta chain) came from a study of blood T cell repertoires in COVID-19. The data were produced by immunoSEQ multiplex PCR, yet TCRdb's version contains in-frame clones alone and is incomplete. The sample has about 170,000 clones, over 80% seen once. CDR3 length equals 16 residues. The germline V gene has CDR1 LGHNA and CDR2 YNFKEQ. J was trimmed by 0 bases and V by 0 bases; bases with no gene match: 5. Seattle patient enrollment occurred during active infection, with longitudinal follow-up thereafter. The sample was peripheral blood. This receptor was identified in a man aged 30 to 45 with COVID-19, enrolled during active disease. The rearrangement uses TRBV4-2 and TRBJ2-7; 7 nucleotides line up with TRBD2. Written as DNA, the CDR3 is TGTGCCAGCAGCCAAGATCTGGGGGGGGGCTCCTACGAGCAGTACTTC. This gives the protein CASSQDLGGGSYEQYF.